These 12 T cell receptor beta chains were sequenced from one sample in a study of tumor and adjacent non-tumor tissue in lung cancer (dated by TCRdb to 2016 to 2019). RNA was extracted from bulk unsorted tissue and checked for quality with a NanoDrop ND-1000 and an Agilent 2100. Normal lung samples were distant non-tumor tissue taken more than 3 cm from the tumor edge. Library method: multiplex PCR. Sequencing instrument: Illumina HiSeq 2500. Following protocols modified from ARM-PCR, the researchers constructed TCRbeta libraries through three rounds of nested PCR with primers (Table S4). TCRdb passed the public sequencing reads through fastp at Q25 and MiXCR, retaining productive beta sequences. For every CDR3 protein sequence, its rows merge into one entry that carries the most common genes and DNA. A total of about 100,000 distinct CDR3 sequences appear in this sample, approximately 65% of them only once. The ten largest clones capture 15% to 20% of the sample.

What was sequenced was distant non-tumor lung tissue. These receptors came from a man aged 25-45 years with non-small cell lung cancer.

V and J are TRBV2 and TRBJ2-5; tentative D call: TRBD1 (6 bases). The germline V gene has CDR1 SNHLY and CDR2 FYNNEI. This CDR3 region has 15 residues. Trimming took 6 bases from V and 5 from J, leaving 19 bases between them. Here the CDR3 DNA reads TGTGCCAGCAGCCGGTCGGCAGGGGAAGGTGAGACCCAGTACTTC. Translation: CASSRSAGEGETQYF.

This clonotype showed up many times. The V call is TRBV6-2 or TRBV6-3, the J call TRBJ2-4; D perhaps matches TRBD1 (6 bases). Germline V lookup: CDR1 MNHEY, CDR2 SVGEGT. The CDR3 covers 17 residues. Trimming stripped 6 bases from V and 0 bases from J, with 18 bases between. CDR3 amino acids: CASRPTTGREAKNIQYF. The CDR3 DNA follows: TGTGCCAGCAGACCTACTACAGGGAGAGAAGCCAAAAACATTCAGTACTTC.

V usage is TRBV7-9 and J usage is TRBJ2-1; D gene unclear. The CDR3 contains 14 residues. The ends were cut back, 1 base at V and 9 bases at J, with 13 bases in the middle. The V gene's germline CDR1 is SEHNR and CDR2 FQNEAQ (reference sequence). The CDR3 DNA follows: TGTGCCAGCAGCTTAGTGGCAGGCCCCGGTGAGCAGTTCTTC. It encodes CASSLVAGPGEQFF. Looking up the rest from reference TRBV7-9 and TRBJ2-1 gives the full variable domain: DTGVSQNPRHKITKRGQNVTFRCDPISEHNRLYWYRQTLGQGPEFLTYFQNEAQLEKSRLLSDRFSAERPKGSFSTLEIQRTEQGDSAMYLCASSLVAGPGEQFFGPGTRLTVL.

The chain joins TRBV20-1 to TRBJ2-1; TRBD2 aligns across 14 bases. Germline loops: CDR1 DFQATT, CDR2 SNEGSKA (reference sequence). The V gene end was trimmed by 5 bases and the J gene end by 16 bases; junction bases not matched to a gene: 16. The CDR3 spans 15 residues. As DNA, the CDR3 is TGCAGTGCTCCTTCCGGGACTAGCGGGAGCAATGAGCGCTTCTTC. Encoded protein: CSAPSGTSGSNERFF.

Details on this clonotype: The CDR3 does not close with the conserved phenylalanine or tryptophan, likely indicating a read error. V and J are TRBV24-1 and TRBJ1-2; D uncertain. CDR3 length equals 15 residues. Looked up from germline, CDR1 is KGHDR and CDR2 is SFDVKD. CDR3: CASSESSEPEKGYTV. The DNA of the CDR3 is TGTGCCTCCAGTGAATCCTCAGAACCCGAGAAGGGCTACACCGTC.

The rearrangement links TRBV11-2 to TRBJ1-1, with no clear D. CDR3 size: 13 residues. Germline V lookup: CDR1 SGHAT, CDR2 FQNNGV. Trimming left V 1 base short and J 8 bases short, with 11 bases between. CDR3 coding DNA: TGTGCCAGCAGCTTAGTAAGAAGCGCAGAAGCTTTCTTT. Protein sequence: CASSLVRSAEAFF.

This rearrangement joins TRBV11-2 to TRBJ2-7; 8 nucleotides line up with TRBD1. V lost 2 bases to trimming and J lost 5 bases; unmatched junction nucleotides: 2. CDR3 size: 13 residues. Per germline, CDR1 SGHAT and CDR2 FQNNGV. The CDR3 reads CASSLSRGHEQYF. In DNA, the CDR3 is TGTGCCAGCAGCTTAAGCAGGGGGCACGAGCAGTACTTC.

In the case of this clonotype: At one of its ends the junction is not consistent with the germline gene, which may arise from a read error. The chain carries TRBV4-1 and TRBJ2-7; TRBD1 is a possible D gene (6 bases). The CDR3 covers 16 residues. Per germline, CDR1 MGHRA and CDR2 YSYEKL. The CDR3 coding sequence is TGCGCCAGCAGCGAAGACGAGACAGGACAGACGTACGAGCAGTATTTC. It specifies CASSEDETGQTYEQYF.

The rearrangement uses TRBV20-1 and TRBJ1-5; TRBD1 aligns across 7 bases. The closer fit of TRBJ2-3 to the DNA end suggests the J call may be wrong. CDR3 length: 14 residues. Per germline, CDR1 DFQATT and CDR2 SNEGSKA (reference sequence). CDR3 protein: CSARVGPWGQPQYF. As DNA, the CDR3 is TGCAGTGCTAGAGTGGGACCCTGGGGACAGCCCCAGTATTTT.

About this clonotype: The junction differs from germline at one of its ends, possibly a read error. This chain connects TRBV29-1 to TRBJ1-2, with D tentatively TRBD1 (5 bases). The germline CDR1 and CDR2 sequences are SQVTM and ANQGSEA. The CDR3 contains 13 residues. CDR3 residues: CSTSDNRVYVYTF. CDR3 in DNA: TGCAGCACCTCGGACAATCGGGTGTATGTCTACACCTTC.

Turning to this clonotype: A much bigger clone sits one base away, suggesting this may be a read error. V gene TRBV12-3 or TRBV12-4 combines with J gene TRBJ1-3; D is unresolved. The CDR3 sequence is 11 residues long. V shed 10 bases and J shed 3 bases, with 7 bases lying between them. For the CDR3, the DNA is TGTGCCATCAGCCTTGGAAACACCATATATTTT. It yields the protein CAISLGNTIYF.

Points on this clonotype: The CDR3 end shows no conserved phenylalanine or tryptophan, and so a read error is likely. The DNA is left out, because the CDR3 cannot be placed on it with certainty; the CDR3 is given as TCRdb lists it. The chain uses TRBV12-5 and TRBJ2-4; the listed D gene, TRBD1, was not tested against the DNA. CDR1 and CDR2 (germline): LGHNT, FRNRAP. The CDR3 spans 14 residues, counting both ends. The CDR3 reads CARTLGVIKNIKYL.